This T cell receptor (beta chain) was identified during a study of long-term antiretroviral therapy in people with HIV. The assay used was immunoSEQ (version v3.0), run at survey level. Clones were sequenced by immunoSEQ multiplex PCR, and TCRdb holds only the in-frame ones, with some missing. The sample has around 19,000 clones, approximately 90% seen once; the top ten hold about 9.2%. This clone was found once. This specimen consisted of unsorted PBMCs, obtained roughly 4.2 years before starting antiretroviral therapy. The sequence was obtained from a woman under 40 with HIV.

CDR3 protein: CASSPPGGPGAGYTF. CDR3 in DNA: TGTGCCAGCTCACCACCGGGAGGACCCGGTGCTGGCTACACCTTC. This chain links TRBV18 with TRBJ1-2; D gene ambiguous. This CDR3 is 15 amino acids long. V was trimmed by 0 bases and J by 7 bases, leaving 15 bases between them. Germline values: CDR1 KGHSH, CDR2 LQKENI.